This T cell receptor (beta chain) was observed in a study of cytomegalovirus exposure and HLA in healthy donors. Regarding the study as a whole: Using the classifier, cytomegalovirus status was reportedly diagnosed with high specificity and sensitivity. The tendency of first-cohort TCR clusters to co-occur in the 120 or so validation repertoires was the finding of a later analysis.

The validation cohort, a group of around 130 subjects, included the donors and was separate from the roughly 670-subject first cohort. Germline CDR1 is LNHDA and CDR2 is SQIVND (reference sequence). Trimming removed 5 bases at V and 0 bases at J, with 10 bases between. This CDR3 comprises 15 residues. Measured with immunoSEQ multiplex PCR; TCRdb has only the in-frame clones, and not every one. The table has 130,000 to 150,000 clones, over 80% seen once; the top ten hold roughly 4.5%. This clone was detected once. Its matching antigen is unknown. Material: PBMCs. The source of this sequence is a man in his late teens or twenties in good health and CMV-seropositive. The chain couples TRBV19 to TRBJ2-2; the D gene is possibly TRBD1 (5 bases). CDR3 protein: CASSPWTPNTGELFF. CDR3 bases: TGTGCCAGTAGTCCCTGGACACCGAACACCGGGGAGCTGTTTTTT. The full variable domain, its missing parts supplied by reference TRBV19 and TRBJ2-2, is DGGITQSPKYLFRKEGQNVTLSCEQNLNHDAMYWYRQDPGQGLRLIYYSQIVNDFQKGDIAEGYSVSREKKESFPLTVTSAQKNPTAFYLCASSPWTPNTGELFFGEGSRLTVL.